This T cell receptor (beta chain) was observed in a study of T cell clusters in autoimmune cytopenias. Whole-study context: TRB sequencing had a median around 52,000 reads and about 2,500 distinct clonotypes per sample. Study conclusions and caveats: Physiological T cell clusters of healthy donors were apparently absent in primary autoimmune cytopenia patients.

Roughly 40,000 genome equivalents of blood DNA were amplified for TRB. Notes on this clonotype: What it recognizes is unknown.

One tube held mixed TRB-A and TRB-B primer pools for touch-down PCR. TCRdb reprocessed the multiplex PCR reads; each CDR3 protein has one entry and no DNA is given. The table lists approximately 12,000 distinct CDR3 sequences. CDR1 is SGHTA and CDR2 is FQGTGA in the germline V gene. The CDR3 consists of 15 residues. These data were likewise used in another study, on T cell repertoires in aging, cancer and after chemotherapy. That source reports: Median generation probability rose over the chemotherapy interval in each cancer cohort, suggesting rebound thymic output.

This clonotype originated in a human donor in good health. The chain has TRBV7-3 and TRBJ2-3; there is no DNA to check the TCRdb D call of TRBD1. The specimen sequenced was peripheral blood. The chain's CDR3 is CASSLSRGGTDTQYF.